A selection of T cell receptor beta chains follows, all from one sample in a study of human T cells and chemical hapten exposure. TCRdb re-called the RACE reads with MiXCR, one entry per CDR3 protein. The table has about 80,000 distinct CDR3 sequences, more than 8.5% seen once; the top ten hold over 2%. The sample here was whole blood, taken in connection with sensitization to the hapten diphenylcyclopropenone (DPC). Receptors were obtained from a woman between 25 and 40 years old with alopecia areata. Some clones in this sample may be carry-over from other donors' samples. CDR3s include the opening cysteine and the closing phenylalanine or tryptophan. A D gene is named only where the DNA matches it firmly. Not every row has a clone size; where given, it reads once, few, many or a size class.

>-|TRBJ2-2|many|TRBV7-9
TGTGCCACCCGCGGGGCTAGAACTAACACCGGGGAGCTGTTTTTT
CATRGARTNTGELFF
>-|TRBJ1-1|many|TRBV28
TGTGCCAGCAGTACAGGGTTTCGTGAAGCTTTCTTT
CASSTGFREAFF
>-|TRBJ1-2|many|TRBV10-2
TGCGCCAGCATGGGCCGGTTCTTGGGCTACACCTTC
CASMGRFLGYTF
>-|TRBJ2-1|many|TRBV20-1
TGCAGCAGGCGAGCGGCAAACTCCTACAATGAGCAGTTCTTC
CSRRAANSYNEQFF
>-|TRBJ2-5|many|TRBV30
TGTGCCTGGAGTGTACTTCAGGGGGAGACCCAGTACTTC
CAWSVLQGETQYF
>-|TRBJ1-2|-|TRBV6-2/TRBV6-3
TGTGCCAGCAGCAGGACAGACTATGGCTACACCTTC
CASSRTDYGYTF
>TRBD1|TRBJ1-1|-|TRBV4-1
TGCGCCAGCAGCCAAGCGGGACAGGGGTATACTGAAGCTTTCTTT
CASSQAGQGYTEAFF
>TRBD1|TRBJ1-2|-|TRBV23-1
TGCGCCAGCAGTCAATTCATCCGGGATGGACAGGGACGGGATGGCTACACCTTC
CASSQFIRDGQGRDGYTF
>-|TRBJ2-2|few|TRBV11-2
TGTGCCAGCAGCTCGCTACAGGGCTCCGGGGAGCTGTTTTTT
CASSSLQGSGELFF
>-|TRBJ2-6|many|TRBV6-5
TGTGCCAGCAGTTACTCGCCGCCAGGCTCTGGGGCCAACGTCCTGACTTTC
CASSYSPPGSGANVLTF
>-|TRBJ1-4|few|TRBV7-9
TGTGCCAGCAGCTTAGTTAATGGAGCTAATGAAAAACTGTTTTTT
CASSLVNGANEKLFF
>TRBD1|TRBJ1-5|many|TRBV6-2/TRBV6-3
TGTGCCAGCAGTTACTGGAGGGGGCGTCCGCATTTT
CASSYWRGRPHF
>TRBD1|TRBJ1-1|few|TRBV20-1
TGCAGTGCTAGGGACAGGGGCCGAACTGAAGCTTTCTTT
CSARDRGRTEAFF
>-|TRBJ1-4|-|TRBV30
TGTGCCCGGAGGCAGGCTGGTAATGAAAAACTGTTTTTT
CARRQAGNEKLFF
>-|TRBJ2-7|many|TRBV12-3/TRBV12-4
TGTGCCAGCAGTTTAGTTACCGGATACGAGCAGTACTTC
CASSLVTGYEQYF
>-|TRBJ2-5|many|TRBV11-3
TGTGCCAGCAGCTCCGACGGGGGGCCGCGAGAGACCCAGTACTTC
CASSSDGGPRETQYF
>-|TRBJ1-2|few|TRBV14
TGTGCCAGCAGCCAAGATGATGGCTACACCTTC
CASSQDDGYTF